This T cell receptor (beta chain) stems from a study of Tregs in tolerant kidney transplant recipients. Study conclusions and caveats: No direct test of biological reproducibility was done here. Few patients were studied, so findings need validation in larger groups. Tregs expanded with activated donor B cells seemed most donor-specific.

Regarding this clone: Its antigen is undetermined.

The V end lost 5 bases, the J end lost 3 bases, and 14 bases lay between the germline ends. The CDR3 covers 15 residues. Germline V gene sequence: CDR1 LNHDA, CDR2 SQIVND (reference sequence). Produced via immunoSEQ multiplex PCR; TCRdb's table is partial and in-frame only. The sample has roughly 120,000 clones, approximately 90% seen once; the top ten hold around 0.58%. CD4+CD25+CD127- Tregs, CD4+CD25- non-Tregs, CD4 and CD8 cells were sorted. The sequence was obtained from a human donor in good health. Sequenced: CD4+ T cells from blood. J is TRBJ1-5 and V is TRBV19, with D tentatively TRBD1 (5 bases). The CDR3 sequence: CASSALGGHNQPQHF. The CDR3 DNA follows: TGTGCCAGTAGTGCTCTTGGGGGTCACAATCAGCCCCAGCATTTT.